These 32 T cell receptor beta chains originate from one sample sequenced in a study of blood T cells in healthy people across ages. A sample-barcoded 5' primer and a J-beta primer mix were used in a second PCR of about 7 to 12 cycles. Via MiXCR, TCRdb re-called the 5' RACE reads, giving one row per CDR3 protein. The repertoire holds approximately 850,000 distinct CDR3 sequences, with roughly 64% as singletons. Sequences were obtained from blood. The receptors originated from a man aged 30 to 39 in good health.

Turning to this clonotype: This may be a read error, as it is one base from a much larger clone. The chain employs TRBV29-1 and TRBJ2-4; a possible D gene is TRBD2 (5 bases). CDR1 and CDR2 from the germline V gene are SQVTM and ANQGSEA. The CDR3 is made up of 11 amino acids. Trimming took off 2 bases at V and 13 bases at J, with 12 bases between the two ends. CDR3 coding DNA: TGCAGCGTTGAAACGAATGAGGGACAGTACTTC. Encoded protein: CSVETNEGQYF.

The rearrangement links TRBV11-2 to TRBJ2-1; D is undetermined. The CDR3 covers 15 residues. V was cut by 5 bases and J by 2 bases, with 13 bases left in between. Per germline, CDR1 SGHAT and CDR2 FQNNGV. The CDR3 DNA sequence: TGTGCCAGCAGCCCGGACCCAGGAACCTACAATGAGCAGTTCTTC. Translating gives CASSPDPGTYNEQFF.

This clonotype occurred a few times. The gene calls are TRBV20-1 and TRBJ2-1, with a tentative D call TRBD2 (5 bases). Germline CDR1 and CDR2: DFQATT and SNEGSKA (reference sequence). The CDR3 covers 14 residues. V dropped 3 bases and J dropped 1 base, with 10 bases sitting between them. The DNA of the CDR3 is TGCAGTGCTAGTGAAGCGGAGTCCTACAATGAGCAGTTCTTC. Residues: CSASEAESYNEQFF.

The chain combines TRBV7-8 with TRBJ2-5; TRBD2 is a possible D gene (5 bases). Trimming shortened V by 5 bases and J by 9 bases, and 22 bases separated the two germline ends. This CDR3 comprises 15 residues. The germline V gene has CDR1 SGHVS and CDR2 FQNEAQ. The CDR3 region has the DNA TGTGCCAGCAGCCCCCTCTTAGCGAACGCCGGGGCCCAGTACTTC. Translating it yields CASSPLLANAGAQYF.

This clonotype occurred a few times. J is TRBJ2-5 and V is TRBV20-1; 8 positions match TRBD1. The germline gives CDR1 DFQATT, CDR2 SNEGSKA (reference sequence). V was clipped by 3 bases and J by 5 bases; unmatched bases: 14. The CDR3 sequence is 16 residues long. The CDR3 nucleotides are TGCAGTGCTAGTAGTCAGGGGGCGTTTGTCGATGAGACCCAGTACTTC. This encodes CSASSQGAFVDETQYF.

The chain joins TRBV30 to TRBJ2-7; 8 bases match TRBD1. The CDR3 runs 12 residues. Germline assignment: CDR1 GTSNPN and CDR2 SVGIG (reference sequence). The J segment lost 2 bases and the V segment lost 5 bases, leaving 2 bases of the junction unmatched. The CDR3 sequence is CAWGQGTYEQYF. Here the CDR3 DNA reads TGTGCCTGGGGACAGGGCACCTACGAGCAGTACTTC.

The rearrangement uses TRBV7-2 and TRBJ2-6; D may be TRBD1 (6 bases). Per the germline V gene, CDR1 is SGHTA and CDR2 is FQGNSA. The CDR3 length is 17 residues. V was pared by 10 bases and J by 1 base, with 20 bases between. Written as DNA, the CDR3 is TGTGCCATCCGCAGGGGCAGGGATTATTCTGGGGCCAACGTCCTGACTTTC. Its translation is CAIRRGRDYSGANVLTF.

The rearrangement joins TRBV12-3 or TRBV12-4 to TRBJ2-1; weak D call: TRBD1 (5 bases). The V end was cut by 5 bases, the J end by 10 bases, with 15 bases between. The CDR3 has 13 residues. The CDR3 is CASSAPGLGEQFF. CDR3 nucleotides: TGTGCCAGCAGTGCCCCAGGGCTTGGGGAGCAGTTCTTC.

The V and J genes are TRBV20-1 and TRBJ1-5, with TRBD1 matching over 7 bases. Unmatched junction bases numbered 11, after V lost 4 bases and J lost 5 bases. The CDR3 consists of 15 residues. CDR1 and CDR2 from the germline V gene are DFQATT and SNEGSKA (reference sequence). The CDR3 region has the DNA TGCAGTGCTAAGCTCCCCAGGACAGGCTATCAGCCCCAGCATTTT. Translation: CSAKLPRTGYQPQHF.

CDR3 region: CASRRTGTDTQYF. The CDR3 bases are TGTGCCAGCAGAAGGACAGGGACAGATACGCAGTATTTT. The chain joins TRBV27 to TRBJ2-3; 8 nucleotides match TRBD1. V shed 6 bases, J shed 3 bases, and the junction held 2 bases outside the gene matches. The CDR3 runs 13 residues. The germline CDR1 and CDR2 sequences are MNHEY and SMNVEV (reference sequence).

V gene TRBV9 combines with J gene TRBJ2-1, with D uncertain. From germline, CDR1 is SGDLS and CDR2 YYNGEE. The CDR3 spans 14 residues. Between the trimmed V and J ends, which lost 0 bases and 7 bases, there was a span of 11 bases. CDR3 coding DNA: TGTGCCAGCAGCGTAGACGGAGCTCAGAATGAGCAGTTCTTC. Its protein product is CASSVDGAQNEQFF.

At least ten counts were recorded for this clonotype. A much bigger clone sits one base away, suggesting this may be a read error. The chain is built from TRBV20-1 and TRBJ2-5; the D is unclear. Germline V CDR1 and CDR2: DFQATT, SNEGSKA (reference sequence). The V and J ends lost 1 base and 4 bases respectively, with 13 bases between them. The CDR3 consists of 14 residues. The chain's CDR3 is CSARGGSFVETQYF. The CDR3 coding sequence is TGCAGTGCTAGAGGGGGATCTTTTGTAGAGACCCAGTACTTC.

This chain connects TRBV6-5 to TRBJ2-1; D is perhaps TRBD2 (5 bases). The CDR3 loop spans 13 amino acids. Trimming shortened V by 7 bases and J by 5 bases, and 12 bases separated the two germline ends. Per the germline V gene, CDR1 is MNHEY and CDR2 is SVGAGI. CDR3 nucleotides: TGTGCCAGCACTCACCTGAGGGACAATGAGCAGTTCTTC. Translation: CASTHLRDNEQFF.

The rearrangement joins TRBV18 to TRBJ1-4; possible D gene TRBD1, 5 bases. Germline loops: CDR1 KGHSH, CDR2 LQKENI. Trimming removed 9 bases from V and 8 bases from J, with 16 bases in between. This CDR3 has 13 amino acids. In nucleotides, the CDR3 is TGTGCCAGTTCGCGACGTGAGGGGGAAAAACTGTTTTTT. It encodes CASSRREGEKLFF.

This clonotype was recorded once. The junction does not match germline at one end; this may be a read error. The chain couples TRBV20-1 to TRBJ2-1, with D possibly being TRBD1 or TRBD2 (5 bases each). The CDR3 covers 14 residues. In germline, CDR1 is DFQATT, CDR2 SNEGSKA (reference sequence). Written as DNA, the CDR3 is TGCAGTGCGAGAGGGTTAGACAGAATCAATGAGCAGTTCTTC. Translation gives CSARGLDRINEQFF.

The table lists this clonotype with a few counts. The CDR3 DNA follows: TGCAGCGTTGCTGACAATAACTACGAGCAGTACTTC. Translating gives CSVADNNYEQYF. J is TRBJ2-7 and V is TRBV29-1; no reliable D call. CDR1 and CDR2 (germline): SQVTM, ANQGSEA. The CDR3 runs 12 residues. Trimming removed 4 bases at V and 3 bases at J, with 10 bases between.

The chain is built from TRBV3-1 and TRBJ1-1; D is unresolved. Germline-derived CDR1 and CDR2 are LGHDT and YNNKEL (reference sequence). The CDR3 contains 15 residues. The V gene lost 3 bases and the J gene lost 8 bases, with 19 bases spanning the gap. This CDR3 is CASSQEIQRGTEAFF. In DNA form, the CDR3 reads TGTGCCAGCAGCCAGGAAATACAGAGAGGTACCGAAGCTTTCTTT.

This clonotype was counted only a few times. This chain uses TRBV7-2 with TRBJ1-2; D uncertain. V dropped 1 base and J dropped 4 bases, with 7 bases sitting between them. The CDR3 is 13 residues long. CDR1 and CDR2 (germline): SGHTA, FQGNSA. CDR3 sequence reads: CASSLDMSYGYTF. CDR3 nucleotides: TGTGCCAGCAGCTTAGACATGAGCTATGGCTACACCTTC.

The chain uses TRBV4-3 and TRBJ2-5, with 9 bases fitting TRBD1. V lost 0 bases, J lost 11 bases, and 19 bases stayed unmatched. CDR1 is LGHNA, CDR2 YSLEER, per germline. The CDR3 has 18 residues. In DNA form, the CDR3 reads TGCGCCAGCAGCCAAGAAGCTTACCCCGGGACAGGGTCCAATGAGCAGTACTTC. This translates into CASSQEAYPGTGSNEQYF.

This clonotype has a handful of counts. V and J are TRBV6-4 and TRBJ2-3; perhaps TRBD2 as D (5 bases). Trimming shortened V by 5 bases and J by 0 bases, and 9 bases separated the two germline ends. The CDR3 length is 14 residues. Per the germline V gene, CDR1 is MRHNA and CDR2 is SNTAGT. CDR3 DNA sequence: TGTGCCAGCAGTAGGACTCTTAGCACAGATACGCAGTATTTT. It is translated as CASSRTLSTDTQYF.

Regarding this clonotype: At one end the junction does not follow the germline gene, possibly because of a read error. The chain joins TRBV3-1 to TRBJ2-7; 13 bases fit TRBD2. The CDR3 contains 16 residues. Germline CDR1 LGHDT, CDR2 YNNKEL (reference sequence). In DNA, the CDR3 is TGTGCCAGCAGCCGGACTAGCGGGAGTATAAGCTACGAGCGGTACTTC. Protein: CASSRTSGSISYERYF.

V is TRBV12-3 or TRBV12-4 and J is TRBJ1-2; no clear D. The CDR3 covers 13 residues. Between the trimmed V and J ends, which lost 6 bases and 6 bases, there was a span of 14 bases. The CDR3 reads CASSPQLGNGYTF. In DNA, the CDR3 is TGTGCCAGCAGCCCCCAACTCGGGAATGGCTACACCTTC.

This chain links TRBV6-2 or TRBV6-3 with TRBJ2-3, with a weak D call TRBD2 (6 bases). The ends were cut back, 5 bases at V and 6 bases at J, with 18 bases in the middle. Germline-derived CDR1 and CDR2 are MNHEY and SVGEGT. The CDR3 covers 15 residues. CDR3 nucleotide sequence: TGTGCCAGCAGTATTAGCGGTCCCGACGGGGATACGCAGTATTTT. Amino acid sequence: CASSISGPDGDTQYF.

The rearrangement uses TRBV2 and TRBJ2-1; perhaps D is TRBD1 or TRBD2 (5 bases each). The CDR3 sequence is 14 residues long. Per germline, CDR1 SNHLY and CDR2 FYNNEI. V lost 7 bases to trimming and J lost 7 bases, with 17 bases between them. CDR3: CASIPGPTGNEQFF. Here the CDR3 DNA reads TGTGCCAGCATCCCGGGACCGACGGGGAATGAGCAGTTCTTC.

This clonotype was counted only a few times. This rearrangement joins TRBV6-2 or TRBV6-3 to TRBJ1-5; TRBD1 might be the D (5 bases). The V and J ends lost 6 bases and 2 bases respectively, with 14 bases between them. This CDR3 contains 15 residues. The germline V gene encodes CDR1 MNHEY and CDR2 SVGEGT. This chain's CDR3 is CASRTQGSGNQPQHF. The CDR3 coding sequence is TGTGCCAGCAGAACCCAGGGAAGCGGCAATCAGCCCCAGCATTTT.

The rearrangement uses TRBV4-2 and TRBJ2-7, with unresolved D. V was clipped by 0 bases and J by 10 bases, with 13 bases between them. The CDR3 runs 13 residues. Germline assignment: CDR1 LGHNA and CDR2 YNFKEQ. The CDR3 region is CASSQEGKTEQYF. For the CDR3, the DNA is TGTGCCAGCAGCCAAGAAGGGAAGACTGAACAGTACTTC.

V and J are TRBV5-6 and TRBJ2-7, with D perhaps matching TRBD1 (6 bases). Germline assignment: CDR1 SGHDT and CDR2 YYEEEE. The CDR3 length is 13 residues. V lost 3 bases and J 3 bases, leaving 10 bases between the germline ends. Written as DNA, the CDR3 is TGTGCCAGCAGCTCAGGGGTTCTCTACGAGCAGTACTTC. This gives the protein CASSSGVLYEQYF.

The rearrangement links TRBV20-1 to TRBJ1-5; D unresolved. V lost 1 base to trimming and J lost 0 bases, with 13 bases between them. The germline CDR1 and CDR2 sequences are DFQATT and SNEGSKA (reference sequence). CDR3 size: 16 residues. The CDR3 nucleotides are TGCAGTGCTAGAGTTGGAGGCAGGTATAGCAATCAGCCCCAGCATTTT. Translating gives CSARVGGRYSNQPQHF.

The chain links TRBV28 to TRBJ2-5; 8 bases fit TRBD1. The germline gives CDR1 MDHEN, CDR2 SYDVKM. V was pared by 7 bases and J by 5 bases, with 9 bases of the junction left unmatched. CDR3 size: 14 residues. Here the CDR3 DNA reads TGTGCCAGCAAAGGACAGGGTGTTGTTGAGACCCAGTACTTC. Translating it yields CASKGQGVVETQYF. Variable domain in full (rest from reference TRBV28 and TRBJ2-5): DVKVTQSSRYLVKRTGEKVFLECVQDMDHENMFWYRQDPGLGLRLIYFSYDVKMKEKGDIPEGYSVSREKKERFSLILESASTNQTSMYLCASKGQGVVETQYFGPGTRLLVL.

J is TRBJ2-1 and V is TRBV7-2, with unresolved D. CDR3 size: 14 residues. The V end was cut by 5 bases, the J end by 0 bases, with 8 bases between. In germline, CDR1 is SGHTA, CDR2 FQGNSA. CDR3 protein: CASSVTISYNEQFF. Here the CDR3 DNA reads TGTGCCAGCAGCGTTACGATCTCCTACAATGAGCAGTTCTTC.

This clonotype was counted at least ten times. V gene TRBV7-2 combines with J gene TRBJ1-2; D gene unclear. Trimming stripped 1 base from V and 8 bases from J, with 2 bases between. CDR1 and CDR2 (germline): SGHTA, FQGNSA. The length of the CDR3 is 10 residues. CDR3 loop: CASSLGGYTF. Written as DNA, the CDR3 is TGTGCCAGCAGCTTAGGGGGCTACACCTTC. Using reference TRBV7-2 and TRBJ1-2 for the parts outside the CDR3, the full variable domain is GAGVSQSPSNKVTEKGKDVELRCDPISGHTALYWYRQSLGQGLEFLIYFQGNSAPDKSGLPSDRFSAERTGGSVSTLTIQRTQQEDSAVYLCASSLGGYTFGSGTRLTVV.

The chain carries TRBV7-6 and TRBJ2-1; 10 bases line up with TRBD1. After removal of 5 bases from V and 8 bases from J, the junction contained 12 bases not matched to a gene. CDR1 and CDR2 from the germline V gene are SGHVS and FNYEAQ. CDR3 length: 16 amino acids. CDR3: CASSRGGGQGIYEQFF. Here the CDR3 DNA reads TGTGCCAGCAGCCGAGGCGGGGGACAGGGGATTTATGAGCAGTTCTTC.